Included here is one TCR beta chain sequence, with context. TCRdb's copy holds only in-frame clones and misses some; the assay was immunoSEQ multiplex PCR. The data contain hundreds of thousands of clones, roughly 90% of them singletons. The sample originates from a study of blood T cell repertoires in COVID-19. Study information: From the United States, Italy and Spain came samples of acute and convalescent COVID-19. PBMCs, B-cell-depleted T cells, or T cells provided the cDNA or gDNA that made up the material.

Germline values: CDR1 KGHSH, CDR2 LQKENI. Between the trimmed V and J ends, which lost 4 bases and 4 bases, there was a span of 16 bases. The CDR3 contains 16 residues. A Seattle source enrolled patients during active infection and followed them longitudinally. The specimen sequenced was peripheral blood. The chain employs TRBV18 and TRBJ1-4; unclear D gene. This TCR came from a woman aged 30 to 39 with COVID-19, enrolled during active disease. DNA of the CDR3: TGTGCCAGCTCACTCCGGTTCGGACTAGATAATGAAAAACTGTTTTTT. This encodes CASSLRFGLDNEKLFF.